The clone carrying this T cell receptor (beta chain) was seen ten or more times. Time point denoted: newly diagnosed GD, antithyroid drugs for less than 3 months. PBMC RNA was the source of the TCR library. This sample was taken from a study of regulatory T cells in long-lasting Graves disease. The germline V gene has CDR1 MNHEY and CDR2 SMNVEV (reference sequence). Trimming removed 5 bases at V and 3 bases at J, with 17 bases between. The CDR3 consists of 16 residues. HTBI primers from iRepertoire and Arm-PCR of CDR3 regions yielded the TCR beta libraries. TCRdb recomputed calls from the multiplex PCR reads with MiXCR, one row per CDR3 protein. The table has roughly 420,000 distinct CDR3 sequences, 16% seen once. These data also formed part of another study, on T cells in Graves' hyperthyroidism and ophthalmopathy. As reported in that work: Investigators excluded patients with uncontrolled infection, other autoimmune disease, pregnancy or lactation. For the diagnoses, clinical symptoms, serum thyroxine and TRAb, thyroid ultrasound and orbital computed tomography were used.

Sequencing was performed on peripheral blood mononuclear cells (PBMCs), taken at new diagnosis, from a patient treated with antithyroid drugs. The chain links TRBV27 to TRBJ2-4, with no clear D. The source of this sequence is a woman in her thirties with Graves disease. As DNA, the CDR3 is TGTGCCAGCAGTCCACAGCCGTCTACCCTCAAAAACATTCAGTACTTC. This gives the protein CASSPQPSTLKNIQYF.